Listed below are T cell receptor beta chains from one sample, sequenced in a study of blood T cell repertoires in COVID-19. Using immunoSEQ multiplex PCR, the repertoire was profiled, and TCRdb retains in-frame clones only, with some absent. The table has 300,000 or so clones, about 90% seen once. Sequenced material: peripheral blood. The receptors were gathered from a woman in her fifties or sixties who had recovered from COVID-19. CDR3s leave out the opening cysteine and the closing phenylalanine or tryptophan.

CDR3 protein,J gene,V gene
ASSLEGWASGANVLT,TRBJ2-6,TRBV7-6
ASSTGGGDTQY,TRBJ2-3,TRBV11-3
ASSVHLSGGVGNTIY,TRBJ1-3,TRBV9
ASSSSVPSYEQY,TRBJ2-7,TRBV5-1
ASSPAGPRQPQH,TRBJ1-5,TRBV7-2
ASSLTGGMNTEAF,TRBJ1-1,TRBV7-3
ASSLKQGTETQY,TRBJ2-5,TRBV5-4
ASSTSGGGVLHEQF,TRBJ2-1,TRBV9
ASSDNRESGYT,TRBJ1-2,TRBV10-1
ASRAGLGEQY,TRBJ2-7,TRBV12-3/TRBV12-4
ASSVLDSTDTQY,TRBJ2-3,TRBV9
ASSLELGRETQY,TRBJ2-5,TRBV7-9
ASKTGLNTEAF,TRBJ1-1,TRBV27
ASSRPGQGFYEQY,TRBJ2-7,TRBV4-1
ASSRGQGNTEAF,TRBJ1-1,TRBV27